This T cell receptor beta chain was identified in a study of shared clonotypes between healthy human individuals. Partitioning of CD4+ cells yielded a CD45RA+ naive subset and a CD45RA-negative memory subset. Notes on this clone: The antigen is unknown.

General study findings and limits: What limited the represented genetic and exposure-history diversity was the small number of donors. Roughly 4.6% of naive CD4 clonotypes were common to four donors.

CDR3 length equals 14 residues. V lost 3 bases, J lost 9 bases, and 16 bases lay in between. Germline CDR1 reads SGDLS; CDR2 reads YYNGEE. Here immunoSEQ multiplex PCR was the method, and the copy in TCRdb shows in-frame clones only, minus some. The sample holds 1.4 million or so clones, approximately 98.5% seen once. Sequencing was performed on naive CD4+ T cells sorted from blood. The sample's subset: CD45RA+ positively selected. The chain recombines TRBV9 with TRBJ2-1; D is possibly TRBD2 (6 bases). The TCR comes from a man younger than 40 in good health. The CDR3 sequence is CASSGPATRGEQFF. CDR3 sequence (DNA): TGTGCCAGCAGCGGACCGGCGACTAGGGGTGAGCAGTTCTTC.